This T cell receptor beta chain was recorded in a study of beta chain features in type 1 diabetes. Regarding the study as a whole: A closer apparent resemblance between naive, central memory and Treg TCRB repertoires was seen in patients than in healthy donors. Type 1 diabetes patients showed a moderate but significant shortening of TCRB CDR3s in all four CD4+ subsets. Type 1 diabetes patients had VDJ junctions that carried fewer insertions and more deletions.

Isolated RNA was reverse transcribed in full, so expressed TCRB transcripts were sequenced. Sequencing of naive, central memory and regulatory T cell samples gave an average of approximately 3.5 million reads. Sequencing was performed with immunoSEQ multiplex PCR; in TCRdb, only in-frame clones are kept and a portion is missing. Of roughly 240,000 clones in the sample, around 14% were seen once. This clone was seen a few times. Its target is unknown. Germline loops: CDR1 LNHNV, CDR2 YYDKDF (reference sequence). J gave up 6 bases and V 0 bases, and 3 bases lay outside the gene matches. The CDR3 has 14 amino acids.

The origin of this receptor is a woman aged 35 to 49 in good health. The sequenced sample consisted of naive CD4+ T cells from blood. This chain links TRBV15 with TRBJ2-3; TRBD1 matches at 7 bases. In DNA form, the CDR3 reads TGTGCCACCAGCAGAGATAGGGGGCCCGATACGCAGTATTTT. Translated: CATSRDRGPDTQYF.